This entry lists 13 T cell receptor beta chains sequenced from one sample in a study of T cell responses to AZD1222 COVID-19 vaccine. Here immunoSEQ multiplex PCR was the method, and the copy in TCRdb shows in-frame clones only, minus some. The data hold about 92,000 clones, with around 90% observed a single time. Material: peripheral blood, obtained on day 0 of MenACWY control vaccination. Source of these receptors: an adult in good health.

The V and J genes are TRBV4-3 and TRBJ2-3; D call uncertain. Germline V gives CDR1 LGHNA, CDR2 YSLEER. The CDR3 spans 13 residues. The ends were cut back, 0 bases at V and 4 bases at J, with 5 bases in the middle. The chain's CDR3 is CASSQDLADTQYF. CDR3 sequence (DNA): TGCGCCAGCAGCCAAGATCTAGCAGATACGCAGTATTTT.

This clone was counted once. V usage is TRBV28 and J usage is TRBJ1-5; no clear D gene. Germline loops: CDR1 MDHEN, CDR2 SYDVKM. Trimming stripped 2 bases from V and 2 bases from J, with 7 bases between. This CDR3 is 14 amino acids long. The chain's CDR3 is CASSLMTGNQPQHF. The CDR3 DNA is TGTGCCAGCAGTTTAATGACGGGCAATCAGCCCCAGCATTTT.

The rearrangement uses TRBV7-2 and TRBJ1-6; 8 positions agree with TRBD1. This CDR3 has 17 amino acids. The ends lost 1 base at V and 9 bases at J; junction bases unmatched: 11. Per the germline V gene, CDR1 is SGHTA and CDR2 is FQGNSA. The CDR3 DNA sequence: TGTGCCAGCAGCTTAGTGTCCGGGCAGGGGGCGGGTTCACCCCTCCACTTT. This encodes CASSLVSGQGAGSPLHF.

The chain joins TRBV28 to TRBJ1-5, with D uncertain. V lost 6 bases and J 1 base, leaving 4 bases between the germline ends. The CDR3 has 12 amino acids. CDR1 and CDR2 (germline): MDHEN, SYDVKM. This CDR3 reads CASSISNQPQHF. The CDR3 nucleotides read TGTGCCAGCAGCATAAGCAATCAGCCCCAGCATTTT.

V and J are TRBV19 and TRBJ1-1; D possibly corresponds to TRBD1 (6 bases). This CDR3 is 13 amino acids long. V was shortened by 8 bases and J by 0 bases, with 10 bases between the two germline ends. Germline loops: CDR1 LNHDA, CDR2 SQIVND (reference sequence). This CDR3 reads CASRGQLNTEAFF. CDR3 nucleotides: TGTGCCAGTCGAGGACAGTTGAACACTGAAGCTTTCTTT.

This rearrangement joins TRBV30 to TRBJ2-7; 7 bases are a match to TRBD1. The CDR3 is 12 amino acids. Germline lookup yields CDR1 GTSNPN and CDR2 SVGIG (reference sequence). The ends lost 5 bases at V and 7 bases at J; junction bases unmatched: 8. The CDR3 coding sequence is TGTGCCTGGGGCAGGGGGTCAGGGGAGCAGTACTTC. Protein: CAWGRGSGEQYF.

This chain uses TRBV19 with TRBJ1-6; D possibly corresponds to TRBD1 (6 bases). Germline loops: CDR1 LNHDA, CDR2 SQIVND (reference sequence). This CDR3 spans 15 amino acids. V was cut by 3 bases and J by 5 bases, with 11 bases left in between. The CDR3 spells CASSIRTDNNSPLHF. The CDR3 DNA sequence: TGTGCCAGTAGTATCCGGACAGATAATAATTCACCCCTCCACTTT.

V and J are TRBV18 and TRBJ1-6, with TRBD1 matching over 9 bases. This CDR3 has 16 amino acids. V lost 3 bases, J lost 3 bases, and 3 bases stayed unmatched. Germline V CDR1 and CDR2: KGHSH, LQKENI. CDR3 residues: CASSPGQGGYNSPLHF. Here the CDR3 DNA reads TGTGCCAGCTCACCGGGACAGGGCGGCTATAATTCACCCCTCCACTTT.

The chain has TRBV2 and TRBJ1-6, with 7 bases matching TRBD1. V dropped 1 base and J dropped 9; count of bases not matched to a gene: 6. The CDR3 consists of 15 residues. The germline CDR1 and CDR2 sequences are SNHLY and FYNNEI. The CDR3 sequence is CASSEGRQGRSPLHF. For the CDR3, the DNA is TGTGCCAGCAGTGAAGGCCGACAGGGACGTTCACCCCTCCACTTT.

The chain is built from TRBV28 and TRBJ1-5; tentative D call: TRBD1 (6 bases). The CDR3 totals 15 residues. V gave up 5 bases and J gave up 6 bases, with 17 bases separating them. Germline CDR1 and CDR2: MDHEN and SYDVKM. The CDR3 is CASSPSTGLGQPQHF. The CDR3, as DNA: TGTGCCAGCAGTCCGTCCACAGGGTTGGGTCAGCCCCAGCATTTT.

This clone was observed a few times. V usage is TRBV6-6 and J usage is TRBJ1-5, with D uncertain. Germline values: CDR1 MNHNY, CDR2 SVGAGI (reference sequence). V was clipped by 2 bases and J by 6 bases, with 5 bases between them. The CDR3 covers 12 residues. CDR3 bases: TGTGCCAGCAGTTACGAGGGTCAGCCCCAGCATTTT. It translates to CASSYEGQPQHF.

As regards this clone: The junction shows a germline mismatch at one end, possibly a read error. The chain couples TRBV2 to TRBJ2-1, with D possibly TRBD2 on 6 matching bases. Germline V gene sequence: CDR1 SNHLY, CDR2 FYNNEI. This CDR3 is 12 amino acids long. This chain's CDR3 is CASSEYSGRALF. DNA for the CDR3: TGTGCCAGCAGTGAATATAGCGGTCGGGCGCTCTTC.

The gene calls are TRBV7-2 and TRBJ1-1, with D maybe TRBD1 (6 bases). The CDR3 length is 14 residues. V lost 5 bases, J lost 0 bases, and 10 bases lay in between. CDR1 SGHTA and CDR2 FQGNSA come from the germline V gene. CDR3 bases: TGTGCCAGCAGCCCCACAGGGTTGAACACTGAAGCTTTCTTT. The encoded protein is CASSPTGLNTEAFF.